This T cell receptor beta chain came from a study of identical twins. Study results and caveats: Memory repertoires showed no such pattern, whereas abundant cord blood beta clonotypes carried fewer insertions.

TCRdb reprocessed the 5' RACE reads via MiXCR and lists one record per CDR3 protein. The data show 200,000 to 300,000 distinct CDR3 sequences, approximately 8% seen once. Only a few counts were recorded for this clonotype. Its antigen is unidentified. The same data also went into a second study, on yellow fever vaccine responses in identical twins.

The source of this sequence is a woman aged 18-29 years in good health. Sequenced sample: CD8+ T cells sorted from blood.

The chain's CDR3 is CASRSEIEQFF. The CDR3 DNA follows: TGCGCCAGCAGGTCAGAGATAGAGCAGTTCTTC. The chain couples TRBV4-1 to TRBJ2-1; D gene ambiguous. Germline V gene sequence: CDR1 MGHRA, CDR2 YSYEKL. CDR3 length: 11 residues. V was cut by 6 bases and J by 10 bases, with 10 bases left in between.